Listed here are 30 T cell receptor beta chains from one sample, sequenced in a study of cytomegalovirus exposure and HLA in healthy donors. The PCR had 60 Vbeta and 13 Jbeta primers. TCRdb keeps only in-frame clones here, not all; method: immunoSEQ multiplex PCR. This sample carries some 140,000 clones, just under 80% of them seen once, and the ten largest clones take around 4.8%. The sequenced sample was PBMCs. The receptors here all came from a man between 25 and 39 years old in good health.

V is TRBV6-1 and J is TRBJ1-1, with TRBD1 matching over 7 bases. V dropped 1 base and J dropped 8; count of bases not matched to a gene: 7. This CDR3 is built from 14 residues. Germline loops: CDR1 MNHNS, CDR2 SASEGT. The CDR3 DNA is TGTGCCAGCAGTGAAGTCGACAGGGAAAGAGAAGCTTTCTTT. Protein: CASSEVDREREAFF.

This chain links TRBV11-3 with TRBJ2-1; no clear D. This CDR3 is built from 13 residues. The germline gives CDR1 SGHNT, CDR2 YENEEA. The ends were cut back, 1 base at V and 4 bases at J, with 5 bases in the middle. CDR3 nucleotide sequence: TGTGCCAGCAGCTTAGGACTGTACAATGAGCAGTTCTTC. Its translation: CASSLGLYNEQFF.

This chain joins TRBV4-3 and TRBJ1-5, with a weak D call TRBD1 (5 bases). The V gene lost 1 base and the J gene lost 5 bases, with 15 bases spanning the gap. Germline assignment: CDR1 LGHNA and CDR2 YSLEER. The CDR3 length is 16 residues. The CDR3 is CASSQGLWIRDQPQHF. The CDR3, as DNA: TGCGCCAGCAGCCAAGGCCTTTGGATCAGGGATCAGCCCCAGCATTTT.

The chain is built from TRBV5-6 and TRBJ1-1; D ambiguous. This CDR3 spans 12 amino acids. Germline loops: CDR1 SGHDT, CDR2 YYEEEE. The V end was cut by 4 bases, the J end by 7 bases, with 11 bases between. This CDR3 is CASSPNAGEAFF. CDR3 bases: TGTGCCAGCAGCCCGAATGCCGGTGAAGCTTTCTTT.

This chain connects TRBV9 to TRBJ1-3; D not resolved. Per germline, CDR1 SGDLS and CDR2 YYNGEE. The CDR3 is made up of 13 amino acids. V was pared by 3 bases and J by 4 bases, with 8 bases between. This chain's CDR3 is CASSAGSGNTIYF. The CDR3 region has the DNA TGTGCCAGCAGCGCAGGTTCGGGAAACACCATATATTTT.

The chain uses TRBV19 and TRBJ1-3; the D is unclear. CDR1 is LNHDA and CDR2 is SQIVND in the germline V gene (reference sequence). The CDR3 runs to 15 residues. V gave up 9 bases and J gave up 4 bases, with 19 bases separating them. The CDR3 loop reads CASGVGLFGGNTIYF. The CDR3 nucleotides read TGTGCCAGCGGGGTGGGCCTCTTCGGAGGAAACACCATATATTTT.

The chain combines TRBV29-1 with TRBJ2-7; 12 bases align to TRBD2. This CDR3 has 15 amino acids. The J segment lost 4 bases and the V segment lost 3 bases, leaving 7 bases of the junction unmatched. Germline CDR1 SQVTM, CDR2 ANQGSEA. The CDR3 loop reads CSVDGLAGGNYEQYF. The CDR3 region has the DNA TGCAGCGTTGACGGGCTAGCGGGAGGGAATTACGAGCAGTACTTC.

The J gene is TRBJ2-3, the V gene TRBV6-5, with 7 bases lining up with TRBD1. The J segment lost 4 bases and the V segment lost 5 bases, leaving 9 bases of the junction unmatched. CDR3 length: 15 residues. Germline V lookup: CDR1 MNHEY, CDR2 SVGAGI. The chain's CDR3 is CASSRRGQAPDTQYF. The CDR3 DNA is TGTGCCAGCAGTCGACGCGGACAGGCTCCAGATACGCAGTATTTT.

Written as DNA, the CDR3 is TGCGCCAGCAGCTTGCTAGCGGGAGCCGGCGGGGAGCTGTTTTTT. It codes for CASSLLAGAGGELFF. This chain links TRBV5-1 with TRBJ2-2; TRBD2 matches at 10 bases. Germline-derived CDR1 and CDR2 are SGHRS and YFSETQ. V lost 1 base and J lost 7; bases outside the gene matches: 4. The CDR3 has 15 residues. Supplemented by reference TRBV5-1 and TRBJ2-2, the full variable domain reads KAGVTQTPRYLIKTRGQQVTLSCSPISGHRSVSWYQQTPGQGLQFLFEYFSETQRNKGNFPGRFSGRQFSNSRSEMNVSTLELGDSALYLCASSLLAGAGGELFFGEGSRLTVL.

This rearrangement joins TRBV19 to TRBJ2-1, with 9 bases that match TRBD2. Germline V gives CDR1 LNHDA, CDR2 SQIVND (reference sequence). CDR3 length: 17 amino acids. V shed 3 bases and J 4 bases; nucleotides not matched to a gene: 10. The CDR3 sequence is CASSIGGEREAYNEQFF. Written as DNA, the CDR3 is TGTGCCAGTAGTATCGGGGGGGAGCGGGAGGCGTACAATGAGCAGTTCTTC.

This chain connects TRBV6-5 to TRBJ2-7; 8 bases map to TRBD1. There are 15 residues in the CDR3. J was trimmed by 2 bases and V by 10 bases; bases with no gene match: 13. Per the germline V gene, CDR1 is MNHEY and CDR2 is SVGAGI. The CDR3 sequence is CATKEEDRETYEQYF. CDR3 in DNA: TGTGCCACCAAAGAGGAGGACAGGGAGACCTACGAGCAGTACTTC.

The chain links TRBV6-5 to TRBJ2-7, with TRBD1 matching 11 bases. This CDR3 spans 15 amino acids. J lost 6 bases, V lost 6 bases, and 10 bases had no gene match. From germline, CDR1 is MNHEY and CDR2 SVGAGI. The CDR3 nucleotides read TGTGCCAGCAGCGGACAGGGGGCGCGCGGAGGCGAGCAGTACTTC. Amino acids: CASSGQGARGGEQYF.

The chain recombines TRBV7-2 with TRBJ1-5; D gene unclear. The germline V gene encodes CDR1 SGHTA and CDR2 FQGNSA. The CDR3 has 14 residues. The V gene lost 4 bases and the J gene lost 4 bases, with 11 bases spanning the gap. CDR3 nucleotides: TGTGCCAGCAGCTACTCGACGGGAAATCAGCCCCAGCATTTT. Translated: CASSYSTGNQPQHF. The whole variable domain, remainder taken from reference TRBV7-2 and TRBJ1-5, is GAGVSQSPSNKVTEKGKDVELRCDPISGHTALYWYRQSLGQGLEFLIYFQGNSAPDKSGLPSDRFSAERTGGSVSTLTIQRTQQEDSAVYLCASSYSTGNQPQHFGDGTRLSIL.

J is TRBJ2-7 and V is TRBV5-4; D not resolved. The V gene lost 7 bases and the J gene lost 6 bases, with 17 bases spanning the gap. Germline V gene data show CDR1 as SGHNT and CDR2 as YYREEE (reference sequence). The CDR3 consists of 13 residues. The CDR3 sequence: CASHPGLGREQYF. CDR3 in DNA: TGTGCCAGCCATCCGGGTCTCGGTCGCGAGCAGTACTTC.

The chain is built from TRBV5-1 and TRBJ2-2, with 7 bases matching TRBD1. CDR3 size: 15 residues. Looked up from germline, CDR1 is SGHRS and CDR2 is YFSETQ. The ends lost 4 bases at V and 0 bases at J; junction bases unmatched: 3. CDR3 in amino acids: CASSPDRPNTGELFF. The CDR3 bases are TGCGCCAGCAGCCCGGACAGGCCGAACACCGGGGAGCTGTTTTTT.

The chain couples TRBV4-1 to TRBJ2-7, with 9 bases matching TRBD1. This CDR3 has 16 amino acids. CDR1 is MGHRA and CDR2 is YSYEKL in the germline V gene. V was pared by 1 base and J by 2 bases, with 6 bases of the junction left unmatched. Here the CDR3 DNA reads TGCGCCAGCAGCCAAGGTACCTGGACAGGGGCCTACGAGCAGTACTTC. Its translation: CASSQGTWTGAYEQYF.

The chain is built from TRBV5-1 and TRBJ2-1; 12 positions agree with TRBD2. CDR1 is SGHRS, CDR2 YFSETQ, per germline. V lost 0 bases and J lost 9; bases outside the gene matches: 4. The CDR3 length is 15 residues. The CDR3 reads CASSLGASGRGEQFF. Written as DNA, the CDR3 is TGCGCCAGCAGCTTGGGGGCTAGCGGGAGGGGTGAGCAGTTCTTC.

The J gene is TRBJ1-3, the V gene TRBV6-1, with D perhaps matching TRBD1 (5 bases). Germline assignment: CDR1 MNHNS and CDR2 SASEGT. The CDR3 length is 17 residues. The germline V and J ends were trimmed by 3 bases and 2 bases, with 17 bases remaining between them. In DNA, the CDR3 is TGTGCCAGCAGTGATCAGGGCCGACGCCGTGCTGGAAACACCATATATTTT. This sequence encodes CASSDQGRRRAGNTIYF.

In its sample, this clone was seen a few times. This chain joins TRBV7-8 and TRBJ2-5; TRBD2 aligns across 7 bases. Germline lookup yields CDR1 SGHVS and CDR2 FQNEAQ. The J segment lost 5 bases and the V segment lost 4 bases, leaving 13 bases of the junction unmatched. The CDR3 spans 16 residues. CDR3 amino acids: CASSSTSMGGRETQYF. CDR3 sequence (DNA): TGTGCCAGCAGCTCCACTAGCATGGGGGGGAGGGAGACCCAGTACTTC. Looking up the rest from reference TRBV7-8 and TRBJ2-5 gives the full variable domain: GAGVSQSPRYKVAKRGQDVALRCDPISGHVSLFWYQQALGQGPEFLTYFQNEAQLDKSGLPSDRFFAERPEGSVSTLKIQRTQQEDSAVYLCASSSTSMGGRETQYFGPGTRLLVL.

The chain is built from TRBV11-2 and TRBJ2-7; the D gene is possibly TRBD2 (5 bases). This CDR3 is built from 14 residues. Trimming left V 3 bases short and J 5 bases short, with 14 bases between. Looked up from germline, CDR1 is SGHAT and CDR2 is FQNNGV. CDR3 in amino acids: CASSFLASANEQYF. The CDR3 DNA reads TGTGCCAGCAGCTTTCTAGCTTCCGCCAACGAGCAGTACTTC.

The chain couples TRBV6-1 to TRBJ2-3, with D possibly matching TRBD1 (6 bases). Trimming pared 4 bases from V and 4 bases from J, leaving 12 bases between. Per the germline V gene, CDR1 is MNHNS and CDR2 is SASEGT. This CDR3 is built from 14 residues. The CDR3 nucleotides are TGTGCCAGCAGTGGAGGGGGTAGCGCAGATACGCAGTATTTT. Amino acids: CASSGGGSADTQYF.

This rearrangement joins TRBV27 to TRBJ2-5; the match to TRBD2 covers 7 bases. The J call may be faulty, since TRBJ2-7 better matches the DNA end. In germline, CDR1 is MNHEY, CDR2 SMNVEV (reference sequence). The CDR3 contains 12 residues. The DNA of the CDR3 is TGTGCCAGCATGGGGGGGGCCTACGAGCAGTACTTC. This translates into CASMGGAYEQYF.

The chain recombines TRBV9 with TRBJ2-3; D is undetermined. The ends were cut back, 5 bases at V and 0 bases at J, with 10 bases in the middle. CDR3 size: 14 residues. Germline V gene sequence: CDR1 SGDLS, CDR2 YYNGEE. The CDR3 region is CASSLELSTDTQYF. The DNA of the CDR3 is TGTGCCAGCAGTCTAGAGCTAAGCACAGATACGCAGTATTTT.

The CDR3: CASSWGLAGYNEQFF. The CDR3 bases are TGTGCCAGCAGTTGGGGACTAGCGGGCTACAATGAGCAGTTCTTC. V is TRBV6-5 and J is TRBJ2-1; the match to TRBD2 covers 12 bases. Trimming removed 4 bases from V and 3 bases from J; junction bases left unmatched: 1. Looked up from germline, CDR1 is MNHEY and CDR2 is SVGAGI. This CDR3 is built from 15 residues.

The chain couples TRBV19 to TRBJ1-2; D call uncertain. V gave up 4 bases and J gave up 8 bases, with 8 bases separating them. This CDR3 comprises 11 residues. Germline CDR1 reads LNHDA; CDR2 reads SQIVND (reference sequence). The CDR3 loop reads CASSNERGYTF. The CDR3, as DNA: TGTGCCAGTAGTAACGAGAGAGGCTACACCTTC.

The V call is TRBV11-2, the J call TRBJ2-1, with 7 positions matching TRBD2. This CDR3 region has 17 residues. With V trimmed by 3 bases and J by 6 bases, 14 bases remained unmatched. Germline CDR1 is SGHAT and CDR2 is FQNNGV. The CDR3 is CASSLRVGGSPSNEQFF. CDR3 nucleotides: TGTGCCAGCAGCTTGAGGGTGGGCGGGAGCCCCTCCAATGAGCAGTTCTTC.

The J gene is TRBJ1-1, the V gene TRBV5-4; 8 bases fit TRBD1. The germline V gene encodes CDR1 SGHNT and CDR2 YYREEE (reference sequence). The CDR3 is 16 amino acids. The trim removed 4 bases at V and 3 bases at J, leaving 11 bases unmatched. CDR3 bases: TGTGCCAGCAGCCGAGCGGCAGGGGGCTTGGACACTGAAGCTTTCTTT. Translation gives CASSRAAGGLDTEAFF.

The genes are TRBV4-1 and TRBJ1-2; the match to TRBD1 covers 7 bases. Germline V gives CDR1 MGHRA, CDR2 YSYEKL. The CDR3 loop spans 15 amino acids. V was clipped by 1 base and J by 4 bases; unmatched bases: 6. CDR3 amino acids: CASSQGGGAGYGYTF. In DNA form, the CDR3 reads TGCGCCAGCAGCCAAGGAGGGGGCGCGGGCTATGGCTACACCTTC.

The chain links TRBV19 to TRBJ1-2, with TRBD1 matching over 9 bases. V shed 8 bases, J shed 7 bases, and the junction held 8 bases outside the gene matches. CDR3 length: 13 amino acids. Looked up from germline, CDR1 is LNHDA and CDR2 is SQIVND (reference sequence). The CDR3 here is CASGHRGQGGYTF. CDR3 sequence (DNA): TGTGCCAGTGGACACAGGGGGCAGGGTGGCTACACCTTC.

The V and J genes are TRBV4-3 and TRBJ2-1; possibly TRBD2 for D (6 bases). CDR1 is LGHNA, CDR2 YSLEER, per germline. The CDR3 is 15 residues long. Deletions cut 3 bases from V and 4 bases from J, with 13 bases between. The CDR3 spells CASSQERAAYNEQFF. The CDR3 DNA reads as TGCGCCAGCAGCCAGGAGCGGGCAGCGTACAATGAGCAGTTCTTC.